A selection of T cell receptor beta chains follows, all from one sample in a study of identical twins. One entry per CDR3 protein results from TCRdb running MiXCR on the 5' RACE reads. Of a few hundred thousand distinct CDR3 sequences listed, about 18% are singletons. The specimen was naive T cells sorted from blood. These receptors came from a man in his fifties or sixties in good health. The CDR3 runs from the conserved cysteine through the conserved F or W. Fields, in order: J gene, V gene, clone size, D gene, CDR3 DNA, CDR3 protein. D genes are given only for firm matches. Some rows mark clone size as missing; the rest say once, few, many or name a class of expanded clone.

TRBJ2-5,TRBV14,NA,NA,TGTGCCAGCAGCCAAGATCAGGAACGGCCCCAAGGTTTGGAGACCCAGTACTTC,CASSQDQERPQGLETQYF
TRBJ1-6,TRBV6-1,NA,NA,TGTGCCAGCAGATCTGACGGGAGCTCCTATAATTCACCCCTCCACTTT,CASRSDGSSYNSPLHF
TRBJ2-1,TRBV20-1,many,NA,TGCAGTGCTAGAGTTTCAGGGAAGGCATTCAATGAGCAGTTCTTC,CSARVSGKAFNEQFF
TRBJ2-1,TRBV19,few,NA,TGTGCCAGTAGTATAGGGGCAGTTTACAATGAGCAGTTCTTC,CASSIGAVYNEQFF
TRBJ2-3,TRBV12-3/TRBV12-4,many,NA,TGTGCCAGCAGTTTCGGCGGGGGCACAGATACGCAGTATTTT,CASSFGGGTDTQYF
TRBJ1-2,TRBV3-1,NA,NA,TGTGCCAGCAGCCAAGACAGGGACAACTATGGCTACACCTTC,CASSQDRDNYGYTF
TRBJ1-5,TRBV20-1,few,NA,TGCAGTGCTAGAGGCACACAGGTCTCAAGCAATCAGCCCCAGCATTTT,CSARGTQVSSNQPQHF
TRBJ2-1,TRBV9,many,NA,TGTGCCAGCAGCGGGCCGGGACTGGTCAATGAGCAGTTCTTC,CASSGPGLVNEQFF
TRBJ2-2,TRBV11-2,NA,NA,TGTGCCAGCAGCCGCGGCCGATACACCGGGGAGCTGTTTTTT,CASSRGRYTGELFF
TRBJ2-6,TRBV27,NA,NA,TGTGCCAGCAGATCCCAGGCCAACGTCCTGACTTTC,CASRSQANVLTF
TRBJ2-1,TRBV28,NA,TRBD2,TGTGCCAGCAGCAAGGGACTAGCGGATGAGCAGTTCTTC,CASSKGLADEQFF
TRBJ2-1,TRBV11-1,few,TRBD2,TGTGCCAGCAGCAAAGGGAAGGACGGGAGGAGAGTTTTGTCCTACAATGAGCAGTTCTTC,CASSKGKDGRRVLSYNEQFF
TRBJ2-3,TRBV7-3,few,NA,TGTGCCAGCAGCTTAATCGGCGGGATGGGAGATACGCAGTATTTT,CASSLIGGMGDTQYF
TRBJ1-6,TRBV27,few,TRBD1,TGTGCCAGCAGTTACGGATCAGGGGGCGGATCACCCCTCCACTTT,CASSYGSGGGSPLHF
TRBJ2-1,TRBV30,NA,TRBD2,TGTGCCTGGAGTGTAACTAGCGGGACCGTGGGCTCCTACAATGAGCAGTTCTTC,CAWSVTSGTVGSYNEQFF
TRBJ1-2,TRBV20-1,NA,NA,TGCAGTGCTCCCCGACAAGACTATGGCTACACCTTC,CSAPRQDYGYTF
TRBJ1-4,TRBV5-1,NA,NA,TGCGCCAGCAGCTTGGTTCCGCAGAATTTTAATGAAAAACTGTTTTTT,CASSLVPQNFNEKLFF
TRBJ2-2,TRBV4-3,few,NA,TGCGCCAGCAGCCTATTGAATTTTATGGGGGAAACCGGGGAGCTGTTTTTT,CASSLLNFMGETGELFF
TRBJ2-2,TRBV6-1,many,NA,TGTGCCAGCGCCGGGGGGCCGAACACCGGGGAGCTGTTTTTT,CASAGGPNTGELFF
TRBJ2-7,TRBV7-6,few,NA,TGTGCCAGCAGCTTAGGGGCGGTTCCCGACGAGCAGTACTTC,CASSLGAVPDEQYF
TRBJ2-1,TRBV20-1,few,TRBD2,TGCAGTGCCCCGAGGGAGGGATACAATGAGCAGTTCTTC,CSAPREGYNEQFF
TRBJ1-5,TRBV15,NA,NA,TGTGCCACCAGCAGGACAAGTTATAGCAATCAGCCCCAGCATTTT,CATSRTSYSNQPQHF
TRBJ2-1,TRBV10-3,few,TRBD2,TGTGCCATCAGAGTAACTAGCGGGAGGAATGAGCAGTTCTTC,CAIRVTSGRNEQFF
TRBJ2-2,TRBV28,NA,NA,TGTGCCAGCAGTCGTCGGGGATCCCCGGGGTCCGGGGAGCTGTTTTTT,CASSRRGSPGSGELFF
TRBJ2-1,TRBV29-1,many,NA,TGCAGCGTTGGAGCGGGCTCCTACAATGAGCAGTTCTTC,CSVGAGSYNEQFF
TRBJ2-3,TRBV9,NA,TRBD2,TGTGCCAGCAGCCTGACTAGCGGGAACCCAGATACGCAGTATTTT,CASSLTSGNPDTQYF
TRBJ2-2,TRBV7-3,few,TRBD1,TGTGCCAGCAGCACCCGACAGGGTACCACCGGGGAGCTGTTTTTT,CASSTRQGTTGELFF
TRBJ2-1,TRBV5-1,NA,TRBD1,TGCGCCAGCAGCTTGGGACAGGGGGCTGAGCAGTTCTTC,CASSLGQGAEQFF
TRBJ2-5,TRBV5-5,NA,TRBD1,TGTGCCAGCAGCGGGGACAGTGCCCAAGAGACCCAGTACTTC,CASSGDSAQETQYF
TRBJ2-5,TRBV2,few,NA,TGTGCCAGCGGGAGTTGGGAGACCCAGTACTTC,CASGSWETQYF
TRBJ2-1,TRBV4-1,many,NA,TGCGCCAGCAGCCAAACTATAGCGGATTCTTACAATGAGCAGTTCTTC,CASSQTIADSYNEQFF
TRBJ1-5,TRBV5-5,few,TRBD1,TGTGCCAGCAGCAGGACAGGGGGCAGGGATCAGCCCCAGCATTTT,CASSRTGGRDQPQHF
TRBJ2-5,TRBV28,NA,NA,TGTGCCAGCAGCATTCTAGGCCGTGGGCGGAGCCTTGCACTCGGGTCCCAGTACTTC,CASSILGRGRSLALGSQYF
TRBJ2-1,TRBV20-1,NA,TRBD2,TGCAGTGCTAGAGACACTAGCGGGAGATCCTACAATGAGCAGTTCTTC,CSARDTSGRSYNEQFF
TRBJ2-7,TRBV28,few,TRBD1,TGTGCCAGCAGTTCGACAGGGGTTTTGGACGAGCAGTACTTC,CASSSTGVLDEQYF
TRBJ2-3,TRBV12-3/TRBV12-4,NA,NA,TGTGCCAGCAGTTTCTTCCTACTAAAAACCCCAGATACGCAGTATTTT,CASSFFLLKTPDTQYF
TRBJ2-5,TRBV29-1,few,NA,TGCAGCGTTGCGTTGGGGGCCGGGGAGACCCAGTACTTC,CSVALGAGETQYF
TRBJ2-1,TRBV19,NA,TRBD1,TGTGCCAGTAGTTTCGGACAGGGGGCCGTCAATGAGCAGTTCTTC,CASSFGQGAVNEQFF
TRBJ2-5,TRBV29-1,many,NA,TGCAGCGTGGTCTGGGACACACAAGAGACCCAGTACTTC,CSVVWDTQETQYF
TRBJ2-1,TRBV27,NA,NA,TGTGCCAGCAGTTTAAGTGGGAGGGGGGATGAGCAGTTCTTC,CASSLSGRGDEQFF